Listed below are T cell receptor beta chains from one sample, sequenced in a study of blood T cell repertoires in COVID-19. Profiling relied on immunoSEQ multiplex PCR, and the TCRdb table lists in-frame clones only, not all of them. The table lists about 210,000 clones, 80% of them singletons. Material for sequencing was peripheral blood. These receptors all come from a human donor in a cohort sampled during active COVID-19. Each CDR3 is given with its conserved first and last residue. The order of the fields is V gene, clone size, D gene, J gene, CDR3 protein, CDR3 DNA. A D gene is named only where the DNA matches it firmly. Size tells how often a clone was seen (once, few, many) or the class of an expanded clone, and some rows leave it out.

v_gene: TRBV3-1/TRBV3-2
abundance: -
d_gene: -
j_gene: TRBJ2-1
CDR3aa: CASSSLAYNEQFF
CDR3nt: TGTGCCAGCTCGAGCCTAGCCTACAATGAGCAGTTCTTC

v_gene: TRBV7-3
abundance: -
d_gene: -
j_gene: TRBJ2-1
CDR3aa: CASSLTSSNEQFF
CDR3nt: TGTGCCAGCAGCTTAACTAGTTCTAATGAGCAGTTCTTC

v_gene: TRBV28
abundance: -
d_gene: -
j_gene: TRBJ1-1
CDR3aa: CASSVRYPEAFF
CDR3nt: TGTGCCAGCAGTGTCAGGTACCCTGAAGCTTTCTTT

v_gene: TRBV5-6
abundance: -
d_gene: TRBD1
j_gene: TRBJ1-1
CDR3aa: CASSLQGAAEAFF
CDR3nt: TGTGCCAGCAGCCTACAGGGGGCGGCTGAAGCTTTCTTT

v_gene: TRBV5-1
abundance: few
d_gene: TRBD1
j_gene: TRBJ2-2
CDR3aa: CASSPRTGNTGELFF
CDR3nt: TGCGCCAGCAGCCCACGGACAGGGAACACCGGGGAGCTGTTTTTT

v_gene: TRBV28
abundance: -
d_gene: -
j_gene: TRBJ1-6
CDR3aa: CASRDPGAGSPLHF
CDR3nt: TGTGCCAGCAGAGACCCTGGGGCAGGTTCGCCCCTCCACTTT

v_gene: TRBV28
abundance: -
d_gene: TRBD2
j_gene: TRBJ2-5
CDR3aa: CASSLWSGGAETQYF
CDR3nt: TGTGCCAGCAGTTTATGGAGCGGGGGGGCGGAGACCCAGTACTTC

v_gene: TRBV7-2
abundance: once
d_gene: -
j_gene: TRBJ1-5
CDR3aa: CASSLGDTSHQPQHF
CDR3nt: TGTGCCAGCAGCTTGGGGGACACCTCCCATCAGCCCCAGCATTTT

v_gene: TRBV9
abundance: -
d_gene: TRBD1
j_gene: TRBJ2-5
CDR3aa: CASSVRQGQETQYF
CDR3nt: TGTGCCAGCAGCGTACGACAGGGTCAGGAGACCCAGTACTTC

v_gene: TRBV27
abundance: -
d_gene: TRBD2
j_gene: TRBJ2-6
CDR3aa: CASSFRGAGANVLTF
CDR3nt: TGTGCCAGCAGTTTCCGGGGGGCTGGGGCCAACGTCCTGACTTTC

v_gene: TRBV4-1
abundance: -
d_gene: -
j_gene: TRBJ1-5
CDR3aa: CASSQEWRNQPQHF
CDR3nt: TGCGCCAGCAGCCAAGAATGGAGGAATCAGCCCCAGCATTTT

v_gene: TRBV5-1
abundance: -
d_gene: TRBD2
j_gene: TRBJ2-5
CDR3aa: CASSPGTSGTQETQYF
CDR3nt: TGCGCCAGCAGCCCCGGGACTAGCGGGACCCAAGAGACCCAGTACTTC

v_gene: TRBV27
abundance: -
d_gene: TRBD2
j_gene: TRBJ2-3
CDR3aa: CASSFPGLAGSDTQYF
CDR3nt: TGTGCCAGCAGTTTTCCGGGACTAGCGGGATCAGATACGCAGTATTTT

v_gene: TRBV28
abundance: once
d_gene: -
j_gene: TRBJ2-1
CDR3aa: CASSGPGLRDSYNEQFF
CDR3nt: TGTGCCAGCAGTGGACCGGGACTCCGGGACTCCTACAATGAGCAGTTCTTC

v_gene: TRBV19
abundance: -
d_gene: -
j_gene: TRBJ2-2
CDR3aa: CASSPRGSGELFF
CDR3nt: TGTGCCAGTAGTCCCAGGGGTTCCGGGGAGCTGTTTTTT

v_gene: TRBV3-1/TRBV3-2
abundance: -
d_gene: TRBD2
j_gene: TRBJ2-7
CDR3aa: CASSQGRLAGDLYEQYF
CDR3nt: TGTGCCAGCAGCCAAGGAAGACTAGCGGGAGACCTCTACGAGCAGTACTTC

v_gene: TRBV3-1/TRBV3-2
abundance: many
d_gene: -
j_gene: TRBJ2-3
CDR3aa: CASSSTGSTDTQYF
CDR3nt: TGTGCCAGCAGCTCTACAGGGTCCACAGATACGCAGTATTTT

v_gene: TRBV7-9
abundance: few
d_gene: -
j_gene: TRBJ2-5
CDR3aa: CASSSQGFETQYF
CDR3nt: TGTGCCAGCAGCTCCCAGGGGTTTGAGACCCAGTACTTC

v_gene: TRBV19
abundance: -
d_gene: -
j_gene: TRBJ2-4
CDR3aa: CASSLAGGPKNIQYF
CDR3nt: TGTGCCAGTAGTTTAGCCGGGGGACCCAAAAACATTCAGTACTTC

v_gene: TRBV7-9
abundance: -
d_gene: -
j_gene: TRBJ2-4
CDR3aa: CASSPDGGFAKNIQYF
CDR3nt: TGTGCCAGCAGCCCAGACGGGGGATTTGCCAAAAACATTCAGTACTTC

v_gene: TRBV11-2
abundance: once
d_gene: -
j_gene: TRBJ1-1
CDR3aa: CASSLSGFVTEAFF
CDR3nt: TGTGCCAGCAGCTTATCAGGGTTCGTCACTGAAGCTTTCTTT

v_gene: TRBV2
abundance: -
d_gene: -
j_gene: TRBJ2-4
CDR3aa: CASSRAGAKNIQYF
CDR3nt: TGTGCCAGCAGTCGCGCGGGGGCCAAAAACATTCAGTACTTC

v_gene: TRBV4-3
abundance: -
d_gene: -
j_gene: TRBJ1-5
CDR3aa: CASSQVLADYQPQHF
CDR3nt: TGCGCCAGCAGCCAAGTGCTCGCGGATTATCAGCCCCAGCATTTT

v_gene: TRBV9
abundance: -
d_gene: -
j_gene: TRBJ2-1
CDR3aa: CASSVAHQEDNEQFF
CDR3nt: TGTGCCAGCAGCGTAGCTCACCAGGAAGATAATGAGCAGTTCTTC

v_gene: TRBV5-4
abundance: -
d_gene: -
j_gene: TRBJ1-2
CDR3aa: CASSLSGAYGYTF
CDR3nt: TGTGCCAGCAGCTTATCAGGGGCGTATGGCTACACCTTC

v_gene: TRBV25-1
abundance: -
d_gene: -
j_gene: TRBJ2-1
CDR3aa: CASEPTSYPYNEQFF
CDR3nt: TGTGCCAGCGAGCCCACTAGTTACCCCTACAATGAGCAGTTCTTC

v_gene: TRBV7-8
abundance: -
d_gene: TRBD1
j_gene: TRBJ1-1
CDR3aa: CASSLVGGQGGTEAFF
CDR3nt: TGTGCCAGCAGCTTAGTCGGGGGACAGGGCGGCACTGAAGCTTTCTTT

v_gene: TRBV5-6
abundance: -
d_gene: -
j_gene: TRBJ1-2
CDR3aa: CASSFLEGMIYGYTF
CDR3nt: TGTGCCAGCAGCTTTCTGGAGGGTATGATCTATGGCTACACCTTC

v_gene: TRBV4-2
abundance: -
d_gene: TRBD1
j_gene: TRBJ1-2
CDR3aa: CASSQDKGDRVHGYTF
CDR3nt: TGTGCCAGCAGCCAAGATAAGGGGGACAGGGTCCATGGCTACACCTTC

v_gene: TRBV11-2
abundance: -
d_gene: -
j_gene: TRBJ2-1
CDR3aa: CASSLERGTGNEQFF
CDR3nt: TGTGCCAGCAGCTTAGAAAGGGGGACGGGGAATGAGCAGTTCTTC

v_gene: TRBV4-3
abundance: -
d_gene: TRBD1
j_gene: TRBJ2-5
CDR3aa: CASSPGQGEGETQYF
CDR3nt: TGCGCCAGCAGCCCGGGACAGGGTGAGGGTGAGACCCAGTACTTC

v_gene: TRBV6-5
abundance: -
d_gene: -
j_gene: TRBJ1-1
CDR3aa: CATWDFEAFF
CDR3nt: TGTGCCACCTGGGACTTTGAAGCTTTCTTT

v_gene: TRBV6-1
abundance: -
d_gene: TRBD2
j_gene: TRBJ2-1
CDR3aa: CASSDSGRAYGVLNNEQFF
CDR3nt: TGTGCCAGCAGTGATAGCGGGAGGGCCTATGGCGTTCTAAACAATGAGCAGTTCTTC

v_gene: TRBV7-2
abundance: -
d_gene: -
j_gene: TRBJ1-5
CDR3aa: CASSLDRIQPQHF
CDR3nt: TGTGCCAGCAGCTTAGACAGAATCCAGCCCCAGCATTTT

v_gene: TRBV24-1
abundance: -
d_gene: TRBD2
j_gene: TRBJ2-5
CDR3aa: CATSDSGGGRETQYF
CDR3nt: TGTGCCACCAGTGATTCCGGGGGGGGGCGAGAGACCCAGTACTTC

v_gene: TRBV12-3/TRBV12-4
abundance: -
d_gene: TRBD1
j_gene: TRBJ1-5
CDR3aa: CASSQDRDQPQHF
CDR3nt: TGTGCCAGCAGTCAAGACAGGGACCAGCCCCAGCATTTT

v_gene: TRBV10-2
abundance: -
d_gene: TRBD1
j_gene: TRBJ2-7
CDR3aa: CASTKGAEEQYF
CDR3nt: TGCGCCAGCACAAAGGGGGCAGAGGAGCAGTACTTC

v_gene: TRBV15
abundance: -
d_gene: TRBD1
j_gene: TRBJ2-5
CDR3aa: CATKQGAQGTQYF
CDR3nt: TGTGCCACCAAACAGGGGGCGCAGGGGACCCAGTACTTC

v_gene: TRBV28
abundance: -
d_gene: -
j_gene: TRBJ2-2
CDR3aa: CASSLLDRYTGELFF
CDR3nt: TGTGCCAGCAGTTTACTTGACAGGTACACCGGGGAGCTGTTTTTT

v_gene: TRBV27
abundance: -
d_gene: -
j_gene: TRBJ2-7
CDR3aa: CASSLDWASYEQYF
CDR3nt: TGTGCCAGCAGTTTAGATTGGGCCTCCTACGAGCAGTACTTC

v_gene: TRBV5-1
abundance: -
d_gene: -
j_gene: TRBJ2-6
CDR3aa: CASSMLQGSGANVLTF
CDR3nt: TGCGCCAGCAGCATGCTACAGGGTTCTGGGGCCAACGTCCTGACTTTC

v_gene: TRBV12-3/TRBV12-4
abundance: -
d_gene: -
j_gene: TRBJ2-3
CDR3aa: CASTLADTQYF
CDR3nt: TGTGCCAGCACCCTTGCGGATACGCAGTATTTT

v_gene: TRBV28
abundance: -
d_gene: -
j_gene: TRBJ1-4
CDR3aa: CASSFFSATNEKLFF
CDR3nt: TGTGCCAGCAGTTTCTTCTCCGCAACTAATGAAAAACTGTTTTTT

v_gene: TRBV15
abundance: -
d_gene: TRBD2
j_gene: TRBJ2-2
CDR3aa: CATSTLAAIPNTGELFF
CDR3nt: TGTGCCACCAGCACTCTAGCGGCGATTCCGAACACCGGGGAGCTGTTTTTT

v_gene: TRBV9
abundance: once
d_gene: TRBD1
j_gene: TRBJ1-1
CDR3aa: CASSFGTGNTEAFF
CDR3nt: TGTGCCAGCAGCTTTGGGACAGGCAACACTGAAGCTTTCTTT

v_gene: TRBV11-2
abundance: -
d_gene: -
j_gene: TRBJ2-3
CDR3aa: CASSSLGRGDTQYF
CDR3nt: TGTGCCAGCAGCTCCCTCGGACGGGGAGATACGCAGTATTTT

v_gene: TRBV4-2
abundance: -
d_gene: TRBD1
j_gene: TRBJ1-4
CDR3aa: CASSQETGDLEKLFF
CDR3nt: TGTGCCAGCAGCCAGGAGACAGGGGATCTTGAAAAACTGTTTTTT

v_gene: TRBV18
abundance: once
d_gene: -
j_gene: TRBJ2-5
CDR3aa: CASSPSSLGQETQYF
CDR3nt: TGTGCCAGCTCACCTTCGTCACTCGGGCAAGAGACCCAGTACTTC

v_gene: TRBV29-1
abundance: -
d_gene: TRBD2
j_gene: TRBJ2-1
CDR3aa: CSVVVLAGVYNEQFF
CDR3nt: TGCAGCGTTGTAGTCTTAGCGGGAGTCTACAATGAGCAGTTCTTC